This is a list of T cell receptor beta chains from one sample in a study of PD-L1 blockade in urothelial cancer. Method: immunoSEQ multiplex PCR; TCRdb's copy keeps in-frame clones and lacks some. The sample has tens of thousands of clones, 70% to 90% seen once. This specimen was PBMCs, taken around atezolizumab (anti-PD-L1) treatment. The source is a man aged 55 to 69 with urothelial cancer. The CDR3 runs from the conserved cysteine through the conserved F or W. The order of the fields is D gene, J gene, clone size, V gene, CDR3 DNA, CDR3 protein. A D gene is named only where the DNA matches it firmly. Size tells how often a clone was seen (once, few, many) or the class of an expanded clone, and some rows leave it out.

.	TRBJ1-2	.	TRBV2	TGTGCCACCCAGGAGGGAACTAACTATGGCTACACCTTC	CATQEGTNYGYTF
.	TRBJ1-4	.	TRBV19	TGTGCCAGTAGTATTTCGGCTAATGAAAAACTGTTTTTT	CASSISANEKLFF
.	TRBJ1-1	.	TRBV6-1	TGTGCCAGCAGTGAAGCGGGGCGGGGGCAAGCTTTCTTT	CASSEAGRGQAFF
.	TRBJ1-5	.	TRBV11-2	TGTGCCAGCAGCTTAGGGGGGGGGTACAATCAGCTCCAGCATTTT	CASSLGGGYNQLQHF
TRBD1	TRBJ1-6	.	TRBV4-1	TGCGCCAGCAGCCAATTACAGGGGCCCAATTCACCCCTCCACTTT	CASSQLQGPNSPLHF
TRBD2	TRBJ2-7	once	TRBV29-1	TGCAGCGTGGCAGTGGGACTAGCGGGGGGGGCTCTATCTTTCAGGGAGCAGTACTTC	CSVAVGLAGGALSFREQYF
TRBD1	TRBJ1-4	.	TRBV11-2	TGTGCCAGCAGCTTAGTTCCCAGGGGGTTCGAAAAACTGTTTTTT	CASSLVPRGFEKLFF
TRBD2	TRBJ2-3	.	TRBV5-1	TGCGCCAGCAGCTTGGTGGCTAGCGGAGACACAGATACGCAGTATTTT	CASSLVASGDTDTQYF
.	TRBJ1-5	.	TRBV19	TGTGCCAGTAGTAAGAGCGATCCCCGACAGCCCCAGCATTTT	CASSKSDPRQPQHF
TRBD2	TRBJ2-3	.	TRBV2	TGTGCCAGCAGATCGGGTAGCGGGGCTAGCACAGATACGCAGTATTTT	CASRSGSGASTDTQYF
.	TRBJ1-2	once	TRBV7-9	TGTGCCAGCAGCTTAGCCAGATCCGAATACTACACCTTC	CASSLARSEYYTF
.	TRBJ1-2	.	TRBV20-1	TGCAGTGCTAGACAGGGTCCTGGCTACACCTTC	CSARQGPGYTF
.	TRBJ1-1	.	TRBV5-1	TGCGCCAGCAGCTTGGTCGACAGGAACACTGAAGCTTTCTTT	CASSLVDRNTEAFF
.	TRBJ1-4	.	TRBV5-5	TGTGCCAGCAGCTTGGCCAACAGGGAAAATGAAAAACTGTTTTTT	CASSLANRENEKLFF
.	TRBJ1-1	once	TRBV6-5	TGTGCCAGCAGAGGGGGAATAGATCTGAGGGCTTTCTTT	CASRGGIDLRAFF
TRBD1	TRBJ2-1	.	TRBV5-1	TGCGCCAGCAGCTTGGACAGGGGCGAATACAATGAGCAGTTCTTC	CASSLDRGEYNEQFF
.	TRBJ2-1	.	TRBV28	TGTGCCAGCAGTTTAAGAGGGATCTCCTACAATGAGCAGTTCTTC	CASSLRGISYNEQFF
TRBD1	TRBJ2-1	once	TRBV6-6	TGTGCCAGCAGGCTCCGGGACAGGGCCTACAATGAGCAGTTCTTC	CASRLRDRAYNEQFF
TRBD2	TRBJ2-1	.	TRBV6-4	TGTGCCAGCAGTGACTCTGCGCGGGGGGACTACAATGAGCAGTTCTTC	CASSDSARGDYNEQFF
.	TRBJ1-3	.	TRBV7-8	TGTGCCACCAGCTTATTTCAGGGTCCCTCTGGAAACACCATATATTTT	CATSLFQGPSGNTIYF
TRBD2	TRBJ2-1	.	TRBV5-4	TGTGCCAGCAGCCTGGGGACTAGCGGGGGCCTATACTACAATGAGCAGTTCTTC	CASSLGTSGGLYYNEQFF
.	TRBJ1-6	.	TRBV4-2	TGTGCCAGCAGCCAAGATCTACAGAATTTCTATAATTCACCCCTCCACTTT	CASSQDLQNFYNSPLHF
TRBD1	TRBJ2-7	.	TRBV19	TGTGCCAGTAGTGTAGAACACAGGGGAAGTACCTACGAGCAGTACTTC	CASSVEHRGSTYEQYF